This TCR beta chain was sequenced in a study of shared clonotypes between healthy human individuals. The study, taken as a whole, reports: Memory subsets had estimated richness that was generally smaller than that of naive subsets. The study's rarefaction showed incomplete sorted-subset sequencing despite large depth.

Several immunoSEQ plates held equal portions of the genomic DNA taken from each subset. Sorted-subset replicate PCRs used approximately 200 ng of genomic DNA. This amount corresponded to about 30,000 T cell genomes. Method: immunoSEQ multiplex PCR; TCRdb's copy keeps in-frame clones and lacks some. The sample holds millions of clones; around 94% are singletons and the top ten take over 0.12%. This clone was detected once. Its antigen remains unknown. V was cut by 3 bases and J by 0 bases, with 13 bases left in between. This CDR3 is built from 16 residues. Germline-derived CDR1 and CDR2 are SGHNT and YYREEE (reference sequence).

The chain carries TRBV5-4 and TRBJ1-3, with D perhaps matching TRBD1 (6 bases). This receptor was taken from a man aged 18 to 29 in good health. Sequencing input: naive CD4+ T cells sorted from blood. Subset given: CD45RA+ positively selected. This CDR3 reads CASSSTGFSSGNTIYF. Here the CDR3 DNA reads TGTGCCAGCAGCTCAACAGGGTTTAGCTCTGGAAACACCATATATTTT.